The 7 T cell receptor beta chains in this list originate from one sample, sequenced in a study of cytomegalovirus exposure and HLA in healthy donors. Clones were sequenced by immunoSEQ multiplex PCR, and TCRdb holds only the in-frame ones, with some missing. The repertoire holds 150,000 to 200,000 clones, with more than 70% as singletons. What was sequenced was PBMCs. These receptors came from a woman aged 18-30 years in good health and CMV-seronegative.

The CDR3 DNA is TGTGCCAGCAGTGTTCTTTCCGGGACTAGCGGGAGACCGTCCTACAATGAGCAGTTCTTC. It codes for CASSVLSGTSGRPSYNEQFF. This chain uses TRBV6-1 with TRBJ2-1; 14 bases are a match to TRBD2. There are 20 residues in the CDR3. V lost 4 bases to trimming and J lost 1 base; unmatched junction nucleotides: 12. The germline CDR1 and CDR2 sequences are MNHNS and SASEGT.

The genes are TRBV30 and TRBJ2-3; TRBD2 might be the D (5 bases). Trimming cost V 7 bases and J 4 bases, with 15 bases left between them. Germline V gene sequence: CDR1 GTSNPN, CDR2 SVGIG (reference sequence). The CDR3 loop spans 13 amino acids. CDR3: CAYRTVVADTQYF. CDR3 sequence (DNA): TGTGCCTACCGGACTGTAGTAGCAGATACGCAGTATTTT.

The chain uses TRBV6-1 and TRBJ2-5, with D possibly matching TRBD1 (6 bases). Germline V gene lookup returns CDR1 MNHNS and CDR2 SASEGT. V dropped 9 bases and J dropped 4 bases, with 18 bases sitting between them. The CDR3 has 14 residues. DNA of the CDR3: TGTGCCAGGAGTAGACAGGAAGGGGGAGAGACCCAGTACTTC. Translated: CARSRQEGGETQYF.

The J gene is TRBJ1-2, the V gene TRBV4-1; 7 bases match TRBD1. The CDR3 covers 17 residues. CDR1 and CDR2 from the germline V gene are MGHRA and YSYEKL. V gave up 4 bases and J gave up 0 bases; unmatched junction bases: 11. The CDR3 reads CASSLRDRVVTNYGYTF. The DNA of the CDR3 is TGCGCCAGCAGCCTCCGGGACAGAGTCGTGACTAACTATGGCTACACCTTC.

This clone was detected once. V usage is TRBV27 and J usage is TRBJ1-5, with a tentative D call TRBD1 (5 bases). The ends were cut back, 3 bases at V and 2 bases at J, with 11 bases in the middle. This CDR3 comprises 15 residues. Germline loops: CDR1 MNHEY, CDR2 SMNVEV (reference sequence). DNA of the CDR3: TGTGCCAGCAGTTTTCAGGGTCGGGGCAATCAGCCCCAGCATTTT. This codes for CASSFQGRGNQPQHF.

This sequence joins TRBV5-4 and TRBJ2-3; no reliable D call. Per the germline V gene, CDR1 is SGHNT and CDR2 is YYREEE (reference sequence). The CDR3 is 14 amino acids. The V gene lost 2 bases and the J gene lost 3 bases, with 10 bases spanning the gap. CDR3 amino acids: CASSFGGRTDTQYF. The CDR3 DNA sequence: TGTGCCAGCAGCTTCGGCGGTAGGACAGATACGCAGTATTTT.

This clone was counted only a few times. Other nucleotide sequences from this sample produce the same CDR3. The rearrangement uses TRBV18 and TRBJ1-2; 7 bases agree with TRBD1. This CDR3 has 13 residues. The germline CDR1 and CDR2 sequences are KGHSH and LQKENI. The V and J ends lost 3 bases and 2 bases, in that order; junction bases with no gene match: 0. The CDR3 DNA is TGTGCCAGCTCACCGGACAGGAACTATGGCTACACCTTC. Translating it yields CASSPDRNYGYTF.